The 19 T cell receptor beta chains below all came from one sample that was sequenced in a study of blood T cell repertoires in COVID-19. Generated by immunoSEQ multiplex PCR, the TCRdb table keeps only in-frame clones and is missing some. Among around 76,000 clones listed, roughly 80% were seen once. Sample: peripheral blood. Receptors originate from a man aged 50-59 years with COVID-19, enrolled during active disease.

This rearrangement joins TRBV9 to TRBJ2-3; 13 nucleotides match TRBD2. Looked up from germline, CDR1 is SGDLS and CDR2 is YYNGEE. This CDR3 has 18 residues. V trimming: 7 bases; J trimming: 5 bases; junction bases outside the gene matches: 16. CDR3 DNA: TGTGCCAGCGGTGAACTAGCGGGAGGGGCAGGGTTTAAAGATACGCAGTATTTT. It encodes CASGELAGGAGFKDTQYF.

The chain uses TRBV7-6 and TRBJ2-3; the D gene is possibly TRBD2 (6 bases). CDR1 is SGHVS and CDR2 is FNYEAQ in the germline V gene. The germline V and J ends were trimmed by 4 bases and 2 bases, with 13 bases remaining between them. CDR3 length: 15 amino acids. The CDR3 reads CASSSEGLLTDTQYF. In DNA form, the CDR3 reads TGTGCCAGCAGCTCCGAGGGACTGCTCACAGATACGCAGTATTTT.

The sample holds one count of this clone. The V gene is TRBV27, the J gene TRBJ1-5; the D is unclear. The CDR3 totals 13 residues. Trimming took 4 bases from V and 4 from J, leaving 8 bases between them. CDR1 and CDR2 from the germline V gene are MNHEY and SMNVEV (reference sequence). CDR3: CASSWRGNQPQHF. As DNA, the CDR3 is TGTGCCAGCAGTTGGCGGGGAAATCAGCCCCAGCATTTT.

V usage is TRBV4-1 and J usage is TRBJ1-1, with TRBD1 matching over 9 bases. Germline V gene lookup returns CDR1 MGHRA and CDR2 YSYEKL. Trimming took 1 base from V and 4 from J; bases not matched to a gene: 4. This CDR3 is 15 amino acids long. The CDR3 loop reads CASSQAYRGRTEAFF. The CDR3 DNA sequence: TGCGCCAGCAGCCAAGCATACAGGGGGCGCACTGAAGCTTTCTTT.

The chain carries TRBV5-4 and TRBJ2-1; 8 bases are shared with TRBD2. Unmatched junction bases numbered 5, after V lost 2 bases and J lost 10 bases. Germline V gene data show CDR1 as SGHNT and CDR2 as YYREEE (reference sequence). This CDR3 region has 13 residues. The DNA of the CDR3 is TGTGCCAGCAGCTTCTCACTAGCGGTCGAGCAGTTCTTC. Its protein product is CASSFSLAVEQFF.

V gene TRBV5-5 combines with J gene TRBJ1-2; D call uncertain. Between the trimmed V and J ends, which lost 4 bases and 8 bases, there was a span of 21 bases. Germline V lookup: CDR1 SGHKS, CDR2 YYEKEE (reference sequence). This CDR3 comprises 15 residues. The CDR3 spells CASSDLVSPGGGYTF. The CDR3 region has the DNA TGTGCCAGCAGCGACCTAGTGAGTCCAGGAGGCGGCTACACCTTC.

The rearrangement uses TRBV7-2 and TRBJ1-2; no reliable D call. Trimming took 5 bases from V and 1 from J, leaving 14 bases between them. The CDR3 is made up of 15 amino acids. Germline-derived CDR1 and CDR2 are SGHTA and FQGNSA. As DNA, the CDR3 is TGTGCCAGCAGCCGCAGTGGAGGAGTTAACTATGGCTACACCTTC. Translating it yields CASSRSGGVNYGYTF.

The J gene is TRBJ2-5, the V gene TRBV7-9, with 7 bases identical to TRBD1. CDR3 length equals 15 residues. In germline, CDR1 is SEHNR, CDR2 FQNEAQ (reference sequence). The ends lost 1 base at V and 2 bases at J; junction bases unmatched: 4. The CDR3 region is CASSLEGATQETQYF. CDR3 nucleotides: TGTGCCAGCAGCTTAGAGGGGGCGACTCAAGAGACCCAGTACTTC.

This chain links TRBV11-2 with TRBJ1-1; tentative D call: TRBD1 (5 bases). V shed 2 bases and J shed 0 bases, with 7 bases lying between them. The CDR3 extends over 14 amino acids. Germline V gene sequence: CDR1 SGHAT, CDR2 FQNNGV. The CDR3 sequence: CASSLTGLNTEAFF. CDR3 DNA: TGTGCCAGCAGCTTAACAGGCCTGAACACTGAAGCTTTCTTT.

The V and J genes are TRBV29-1 and TRBJ1-1; D not resolved. This CDR3 is built from 11 residues. Trimming cost V 0 bases and J 7 bases, with 6 bases left between them. CDR1 and CDR2 (germline): SQVTM, ANQGSEA. The CDR3 sequence: CSVEEHLEAFF. In DNA, the CDR3 is TGCAGCGTTGAAGAACATCTTGAAGCTTTCTTT.

The chain carries TRBV6-9 and TRBJ1-2, with unresolved D. V was clipped by 5 bases and J by 0 bases, with 13 bases between them. Germline CDR1 MNHGY, CDR2 SVAAGI. This CDR3 contains 15 residues. In nucleotides, the CDR3 is TGTGCCAGCAGTCCCCCGAGGGTGGCTAACTATGGCTACACCTTC. It translates to CASSPPRVANYGYTF.

This sequence joins TRBV28 and TRBJ1-2; D is perhaps TRBD1 (5 bases). This CDR3 has 15 amino acids. Germline V lookup: CDR1 MDHEN, CDR2 SYDVKM. V was trimmed by 6 bases and J by 1 base, leaving 15 bases between them. The CDR3 spells CASRSDSGVNYGYTF. The CDR3 DNA is TGTGCCAGCAGGTCCGACAGTGGGGTTAACTATGGCTACACCTTC.

About this clone: The sample contains more than one DNA sequence encoding this CDR3. The V gene is TRBV6-5, the J gene TRBJ1-5, with TRBD1 matching 8 bases. Looked up from germline, CDR1 is MNHEY and CDR2 is SVGAGI. The CDR3 totals 15 residues. J was trimmed by 4 bases and V by 6 bases; bases with no gene match: 8. CDR3 sequence reads: CASSRRTGRNQPQHF. DNA of the CDR3: TGTGCCAGCAGCCGGCGGACAGGGAGGAATCAGCCCCAGCATTTT.

The rearrangement joins TRBV6-6 to TRBJ2-3; D is ambiguous. Trimming cost V 4 bases and J 3 bases, with 11 bases left between them. This CDR3 has 14 amino acids. Germline-derived CDR1 and CDR2 are MNHNY and SVGAGI (reference sequence). The CDR3 sequence is CASSSRGRTDTQYF. CDR3 in DNA: TGTGCCAGCAGTTCCCGTGGGCGTACAGATACGCAGTATTTT.

J is TRBJ2-3 and V is TRBV24-1; 9 bases map to TRBD2. Trimming took 6 bases from V and 3 from J; bases not matched to a gene: 3. Germline CDR1 and CDR2: KGHDR and SFDVKD. This CDR3 comprises 14 residues. The CDR3 region has the DNA TGTGCCACCAGTATAGCGGGAGTGACAGATACGCAGTATTTT. This codes for CATSIAGVTDTQYF.

The chain carries TRBV6-4 and TRBJ2-1; D may be TRBD2 (6 bases). This CDR3 has 13 residues. The V gene's germline CDR1 is MRHNA and CDR2 SNTAGT. Trimming stripped 4 bases from V and 9 bases from J, with 13 bases between. The CDR3 DNA follows: TGTGCCAGCAGTGTTGGGGGGTACGGTGAGCAGTTCTTC. Its protein product is CASSVGGYGEQFF.

The chain carries TRBV28 and TRBJ2-7; the match to TRBD2 covers 9 bases. CDR1 is MDHEN, CDR2 SYDVKM, per germline. The CDR3 is made up of 14 amino acids. V lost 8 bases to trimming and J lost 2 bases; unmatched junction nucleotides: 7. The CDR3 reads CASAGGQLPYEQYF. For the CDR3, the DNA is TGTGCCAGCGCGGGGGGGCAACTACCCTACGAGCAGTACTTC.

The rearrangement uses TRBV7-2 and TRBJ2-1, with D possibly matching TRBD2 (6 bases). Trimming took 5 bases from V and 3 from J, leaving 14 bases between them. There are 15 residues in the CDR3. CDR1 and CDR2 (germline): SGHTA, FQGNSA. CDR3: CASSAPGTLYNEQFF. In DNA form, the CDR3 reads TGTGCCAGCAGCGCGCCCGGGACTCTCTACAATGAGCAGTTCTTC.

This clone was observed a few times. The genes are TRBV25-1 and TRBJ2-3; 7 bases match TRBD2. The germline gives CDR1 MGHDK, CDR2 SYGVNS. The CDR3 loop spans 15 amino acids. V dropped 9 bases and J dropped 4; count of bases not matched to a gene: 13. DNA of the CDR3: TGTGCCAGTTCCCCCTCGGCGGGAGCATCAGATACGCAGTATTTT. It yields the protein CASSPSAGASDTQYF.